The rows below give T cell receptor beta chains drawn from one sample of a study of graft-versus-host responses after intestinal transplantation. Generated by immunoSEQ multiplex PCR, the TCRdb table keeps only in-frame clones and is missing some. The sample yields about 97,000 clones, around 92% seen once. Their cognate antigens are unknown. The starting material was unstimulated CD8+ T cells sorted from spleen or lymph node cells, obtained before transplant. These receptors were collected from a human donor who was the organ donor for an intestinal transplant. Each CDR3 is given with its conserved first and last residue. Each record gives: J gene, V gene, D gene, clone size, CDR3 DNA, CDR3 protein. The D gene is left open where the match is weak. Size is omitted from some rows. Given values are once, few, many or a class for expanded clones.

j_call: TRBJ1-2
v_call: TRBV15
d_call: TRBD1
clone_size: NA
cdr3_nt: TGTGCCACCGAGCCAATACAGGGGGGACGTGGCTACACCTTC
cdr3_aa: CATEPIQGGRGYTF

j_call: TRBJ1-3
v_call: TRBV5-1
d_call: NA
clone_size: NA
cdr3_nt: TGCGCCAGCAGCTTTGGCGGCAACACCATATATTTT
cdr3_aa: CASSFGGNTIYF

j_call: TRBJ1-2
v_call: TRBV29-1
d_call: TRBD1
clone_size: NA
cdr3_nt: TGCAGCATTGTGACAGGGGGCGACTATGGCTACACCTTC
cdr3_aa: CSIVTGGDYGYTF

j_call: TRBJ2-7
v_call: TRBV10-1
d_call: NA
clone_size: NA
cdr3_nt: TGCGCCAGCAGTGAATCCTACTCCTACGAGCAGTACTTC
cdr3_aa: CASSESYSYEQYF

j_call: TRBJ2-1
v_call: TRBV2
d_call: TRBD2
clone_size: NA
cdr3_nt: TGTGCCAGCAATTACTGGCTTTCGACGGGACTAGCGACCTCGCCGGGGGCCTACAATGAGCAGTTCTTC
cdr3_aa: CASNYWLSTGLATSPGAYNEQFF

j_call: TRBJ2-7
v_call: TRBV28
d_call: TRBD2
clone_size: NA
cdr3_nt: TGTGCCAGCAGTTTGTTTGGACTAGGATCCGAGCAGTACTTC
cdr3_aa: CASSLFGLGSEQYF

j_call: TRBJ1-1
v_call: TRBV28
d_call: NA
clone_size: NA
cdr3_nt: TGTGCCAGCAGTCGGCAGGGGACGAACACTGAAGCTTTCTTT
cdr3_aa: CASSRQGTNTEAFF

j_call: TRBJ1-1
v_call: TRBV5-8
d_call: NA
clone_size: NA
cdr3_nt: TGTGCCAGCAGCTCAATATTTCTCGACGGGTTTGAAGCTTTCTTT
cdr3_aa: CASSSIFLDGFEAFF

j_call: TRBJ2-7
v_call: TRBV11-2
d_call: NA
clone_size: once
cdr3_nt: TGTGCCAGCAGTTCTTCCTACGAGCAGTACTTC
cdr3_aa: CASSSSYEQYF

j_call: TRBJ2-1
v_call: TRBV7-9
d_call: TRBD1
clone_size: NA
cdr3_nt: TGTGCCAGCAGCCGGACAGGTGCGTGGTCCTACAATGAGCAGTTCTTC
cdr3_aa: CASSRTGAWSYNEQFF

j_call: TRBJ2-1
v_call: TRBV6-4
d_call: TRBD2
clone_size: NA
cdr3_nt: TGTGCCAGCAGTGACGCTGGGGCGGGACTAGCGGGTATTTACAATGAGCAGTTCTTC
cdr3_aa: CASSDAGAGLAGIYNEQFF

j_call: TRBJ2-7
v_call: TRBV19
d_call: TRBD1
clone_size: NA
cdr3_nt: TGTGCCAGTAGTCCAACGACAGGGCCCTACGAGCAGTACTTC
cdr3_aa: CASSPTTGPYEQYF

j_call: TRBJ2-7
v_call: TRBV5-1
d_call: TRBD1
clone_size: NA
cdr3_nt: TGCGCCAGCACCCCGACAGGGAAGCCCTACGAGCAGTACTTC
cdr3_aa: CASTPTGKPYEQYF

j_call: TRBJ2-1
v_call: TRBV19
d_call: TRBD2
clone_size: NA
cdr3_nt: TGTGCCAGTACTCTCTCTGGACTAGGAGACCATGAGCAGTTCTTC
cdr3_aa: CASTLSGLGDHEQFF

j_call: TRBJ1-5
v_call: TRBV6-6
d_call: NA
clone_size: NA
cdr3_nt: TGTGCCAGCAGTTACTCTGCAGCGAACTATCAGCCCCAGCATTTT
cdr3_aa: CASSYSAANYQPQHF

j_call: TRBJ1-4
v_call: TRBV9
d_call: NA
clone_size: NA
cdr3_nt: TGTGCCAGCAGCAACGGAGACCTTAATGAAAAACTGTTTTTT
cdr3_aa: CASSNGDLNEKLFF

j_call: TRBJ1-1
v_call: TRBV2
d_call: NA
clone_size: once
cdr3_nt: TGTGCCAGCAGTGAAGGTAGGGGGAGCCACACTGAAGCTTTCTTT
cdr3_aa: CASSEGRGSHTEAFF

j_call: TRBJ2-7
v_call: TRBV7-8
d_call: NA
clone_size: NA
cdr3_nt: TGTGCCAGCAGCCAAGTGGCGCGGGACGAGCAGTACTTC
cdr3_aa: CASSQVARDEQYF

j_call: TRBJ1-1
v_call: TRBV5-1
d_call: TRBD1
clone_size: NA
cdr3_nt: TGCGCCAGCAGGGAGAACAGGGGTACTGAAGCTTTCTTT
cdr3_aa: CASRENRGTEAFF

j_call: TRBJ1-5
v_call: TRBV21-1
d_call: NA
clone_size: NA
cdr3_nt: TGTGCCAGCAGCCCTCGTATAATAACAGGGGGGCCCCAGCCCCAGCATTTT
cdr3_aa: CASSPRIITGGPQPQHF

j_call: TRBJ2-1
v_call: TRBV9
d_call: NA
clone_size: NA
cdr3_nt: TGTGCCAGCAGCGGGCCGGGGGGCCAAGACCTGTTCTTC
cdr3_aa: CASSGPGGQDLFF

j_call: TRBJ2-5
v_call: TRBV6-1
d_call: NA
clone_size: once
cdr3_nt: TGTGCCAGCAGTGAAAGGGGGAGGGCCCTGGAGACCCAGTACTTC
cdr3_aa: CASSERGRALETQYF

j_call: TRBJ2-3
v_call: TRBV2
d_call: TRBD2
clone_size: NA
cdr3_nt: TGTGCCAGAAGACTAGCGTCCACAGATACGCAGTATTTT
cdr3_aa: CARRLASTDTQYF

j_call: TRBJ2-1
v_call: TRBV29-1
d_call: NA
clone_size: NA
cdr3_nt: TGCAGCGTTGAGGGGGGTCCCTCCTACAATGAGCAGTTCTTC
cdr3_aa: CSVEGGPSYNEQFF

j_call: TRBJ2-7
v_call: TRBV5-6
d_call: NA
clone_size: NA
cdr3_nt: TGTGCCAGCAGCTTAGGATTGGGGGGAGAGCAGTACTTC
cdr3_aa: CASSLGLGGEQYF

j_call: TRBJ1-1
v_call: TRBV9
d_call: NA
clone_size: NA
cdr3_nt: TGTGCCAGCAGCGTAGAAAAGGGGCTTGTGAACACTGAAGCTTTCTTT
cdr3_aa: CASSVEKGLVNTEAFF

j_call: TRBJ2-1
v_call: TRBV11-1
d_call: TRBD2
clone_size: NA
cdr3_nt: TGTGCCAGCAGCCCCGGGACTAGAATATTACCCTACAATGAGCAGTTCTTC
cdr3_aa: CASSPGTRILPYNEQFF

j_call: TRBJ2-3
v_call: TRBV9
d_call: NA
clone_size: NA
cdr3_nt: TGTGCCAGCAGCGTAGCGTCGGGAACAGATACGCAGTATTTT
cdr3_aa: CASSVASGTDTQYF

j_call: TRBJ2-7
v_call: TRBV7-8
d_call: TRBD2
clone_size: few
cdr3_nt: TGTGCCAGCAGCTACGAGACTAGCGGGAGGGGGCCAGAGCAGTACTTC
cdr3_aa: CASSYETSGRGPEQYF

j_call: TRBJ2-1
v_call: TRBV7-9
d_call: NA
clone_size: NA
cdr3_nt: TGTGCCAGCAGTCCCCGCAATGAGCAGTTCTTC
cdr3_aa: CASSPRNEQFF

j_call: TRBJ2-5
v_call: TRBV10-1
d_call: TRBD1
clone_size: NA
cdr3_nt: TGCGCCAGCAGTGATAGACAGGGGGCCAAGACCCAGTACTTC
cdr3_aa: CASSDRQGAKTQYF

j_call: TRBJ2-2
v_call: TRBV9
d_call: NA
clone_size: NA
cdr3_nt: TGTGCCAGCAGCGTATATTTCGGGTTGGGCACCGGGGAGCTGTTTTTT
cdr3_aa: CASSVYFGLGTGELFF

j_call: TRBJ2-1
v_call: TRBV4-1
d_call: TRBD2
clone_size: NA
cdr3_nt: TGCGCCAGCAGCCAAAAAGCCGGGGGGGCCGGGCAGTTCTTC
cdr3_aa: CASSQKAGGAGQFF

j_call: TRBJ1-1
v_call: TRBV15
d_call: TRBD1
clone_size: NA
cdr3_nt: TGTGCCACCAGCAGAGATCTTGGTGACAGGGGGCTGACTGAAGCTTTCTTT
cdr3_aa: CATSRDLGDRGLTEAFF

j_call: TRBJ2-1
v_call: TRBV9
d_call: TRBD2
clone_size: NA
cdr3_nt: TGTGCCAGCAGCGTAGGTCGCGAGCGGGGTATGGTAGTTGCTTTCAATGAGCAGTTCTTC
cdr3_aa: CASSVGRERGMVVAFNEQFF

j_call: TRBJ2-1
v_call: TRBV5-6
d_call: TRBD1
clone_size: once
cdr3_nt: TGTGCCAGCAGCCCCTGGGGGGGACAGGGGAGAAATGAGCAGTTCTTC
cdr3_aa: CASSPWGGQGRNEQFF

j_call: TRBJ2-1
v_call: TRBV7-3
d_call: NA
clone_size: NA
cdr3_nt: TGTGCCAGCAGCTTAACGGGGAGCCCCTACAATGAGCAGTTCTTC
cdr3_aa: CASSLTGSPYNEQFF

j_call: TRBJ2-5
v_call: TRBV5-1
d_call: TRBD2
clone_size: NA
cdr3_nt: TGCGCCAGCGCGCGGGGGGAGACCCAGTACTTC
cdr3_aa: CASARGETQYF

j_call: TRBJ2-1
v_call: TRBV6-1
d_call: TRBD2
clone_size: NA
cdr3_nt: TGTGCCAGCAGTGATAGCGGGAGGGGCTACAATGAGCAGTTCTTC
cdr3_aa: CASSDSGRGYNEQFF

j_call: TRBJ1-2
v_call: TRBV7-9
d_call: TRBD1
clone_size: NA
cdr3_nt: TGTGCCAGCAGACGACAGGGAAGGAGTGGCTACACCTTC
cdr3_aa: CASRRQGRSGYTF

j_call: TRBJ2-3
v_call: TRBV27
d_call: NA
clone_size: NA
cdr3_nt: TGTGCCAGCAGTCCCCTCGTGGAGAGCACAGATACGCAGTATTTT
cdr3_aa: CASSPLVESTDTQYF

j_call: TRBJ2-5
v_call: TRBV6-5
d_call: NA
clone_size: once
cdr3_nt: TGTGCCAGCGCTTCGCGGGGCCAGGGACGAGAGACCCAGTACTTC
cdr3_aa: CASASRGQGRETQYF

j_call: TRBJ2-5
v_call: TRBV7-9
d_call: TRBD1
clone_size: NA
cdr3_nt: TGTGCCAGCAGCCCACTTTTGGGACAGGGATATCAAGAGACCCAGTACTTC
cdr3_aa: CASSPLLGQGYQETQYF

j_call: TRBJ2-3
v_call: TRBV14
d_call: TRBD2
clone_size: NA
cdr3_nt: TGTGCCAGCAGCCTCAGATATGGACTAGCGGGATCAGATACGCAGTATTTT
cdr3_aa: CASSLRYGLAGSDTQYF

j_call: TRBJ2-3
v_call: TRBV7-8
d_call: NA
clone_size: NA
cdr3_nt: TGTGCCAGCAGCTTAGATCTCGAAACAGCAGTCTTTTGGACGCAGTATTTT
cdr3_aa: CASSLDLETAVFWTQYF

j_call: TRBJ1-1
v_call: TRBV27
d_call: NA
clone_size: NA
cdr3_nt: TGTGCCAGCAGTTTTCGGGGAGGGGACACTGAAGCTTTCTTT
cdr3_aa: CASSFRGGDTEAFF

j_call: TRBJ1-1
v_call: TRBV30
d_call: TRBD1
clone_size: few
cdr3_nt: TGTGCCTGGAGTGCAGGGGGTACTGAAGCTTTCTTT
cdr3_aa: CAWSAGGTEAFF

j_call: TRBJ2-3
v_call: TRBV19
d_call: NA
clone_size: NA
cdr3_nt: TGTGCCAGTAGTATAGCCGTGAGGGATTGGTCAGATACGCAGTATTTT
cdr3_aa: CASSIAVRDWSDTQYF

j_call: TRBJ2-3
v_call: TRBV29-1
d_call: NA
clone_size: NA
cdr3_nt: TGCAGCGTTGGTCCCCAAGTAGGCACAGATACGCAGTATTTT
cdr3_aa: CSVGPQVGTDTQYF

j_call: TRBJ2-5
v_call: TRBV27
d_call: NA
clone_size: NA
cdr3_nt: TGTGCCAGTTGGTTGGAGGGAGAGACCCAGTACTTC
cdr3_aa: CASWLEGETQYF

j_call: TRBJ2-1
v_call: TRBV4-1
d_call: NA
clone_size: NA
cdr3_nt: TGCGCCAGCAGCCAAACCAGTGCACACAGGTTAAATGAGCAGTTCTTC
cdr3_aa: CASSQTSAHRLNEQFF

j_call: TRBJ2-7
v_call: TRBV6-1
d_call: TRBD2
clone_size: NA
cdr3_nt: TGTGCCAGCATCCCCACTAGCGCTATAGGCCACGAGCAGTACTTC
cdr3_aa: CASIPTSAIGHEQYF

j_call: TRBJ2-7
v_call: TRBV6-1
d_call: NA
clone_size: NA
cdr3_nt: TGTGCCAGCATGCAGGGCTACGAGCAGTACTTC
cdr3_aa: CASMQGYEQYF

j_call: TRBJ1-1
v_call: TRBV19
d_call: NA
clone_size: NA
cdr3_nt: TGTGCCAGTAGTGCCGGGACAACCCTTGAAGCTTTCTTT
cdr3_aa: CASSAGTTLEAFF

j_call: TRBJ2-2
v_call: TRBV4-2
d_call: TRBD2
clone_size: NA
cdr3_nt: TGTGCCAGCAGCCAAGAGGGACTAGCGGGGGTAGGGGAGCTGTTTTTT
cdr3_aa: CASSQEGLAGVGELFF